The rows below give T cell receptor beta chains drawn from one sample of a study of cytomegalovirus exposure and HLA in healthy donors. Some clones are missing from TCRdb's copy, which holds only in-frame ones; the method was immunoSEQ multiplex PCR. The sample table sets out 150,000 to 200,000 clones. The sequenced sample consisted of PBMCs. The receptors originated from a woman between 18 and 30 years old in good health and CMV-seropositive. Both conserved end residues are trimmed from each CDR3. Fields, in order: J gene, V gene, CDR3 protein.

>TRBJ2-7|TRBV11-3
ASSLDARVEYEQY
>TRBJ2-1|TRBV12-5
ASGLAQGAGEQF
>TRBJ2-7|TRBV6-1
ASSGTGHRYEQY
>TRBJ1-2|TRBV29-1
SVSDRGDGYT
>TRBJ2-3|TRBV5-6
ASSRGQTDTQY
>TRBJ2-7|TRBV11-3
ASSLGQLYEQY
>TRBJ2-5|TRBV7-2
ASSLSRVYQETQY
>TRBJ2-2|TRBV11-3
ASSNRGLNTGELF
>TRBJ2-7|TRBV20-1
SAPGGNEQY
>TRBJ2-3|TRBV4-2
ASSQEGQGGNTQY
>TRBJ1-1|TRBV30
AWKPQGGTNTEAF